This T cell receptor (beta chain) emerged from a study of blood T cell repertoires in COVID-19. Sequencing used immunoSEQ multiplex PCR; TCRdb keeps in-frame clones, though not all of them. This sample carries a few hundred thousand clones, 75% to 90% of them seen once, and the ten largest clones take 2% to 2.5%. What was sequenced was PBMCs or T cells enriched from blood (not recorded which). This sequence was found in a woman aged 18-29 years who had recovered from COVID-19.

The CDR3 nucleotides are TGCGCCAGCAGCGTCTTACAGGGGGCGATCCCCAATGAGCAGTTCTTC. Translation gives CASSVLQGAIPNEQFF. J is TRBJ2-1 and V is TRBV5-1; 9 nucleotides agree with TRBD1. Germline trimming cut 4 bases from V and 6 bases from J; bases unmatched to any gene: 11. Per the germline V gene, CDR1 is SGHRS and CDR2 is YFSETQ. There are 16 residues in the CDR3. Together with reference TRBV5-1 and TRBJ2-1, the CDR3 gives the full variable domain: KAGVTQTPRYLIKTRGQQVTLSCSPISGHRSVSWYQQTPGQGLQFLFEYFSETQRNKGNFPGRFSGRQFSNSRSEMNVSTLELGDSALYLCASSVLQGAIPNEQFFGPGTRLTVL.